This TCR beta chain is from a study of OX40 agonist ivuxolimab in advanced cancers. Study context: Males comprised 82.7% of the group, whose mean age was 60 years (range about 20 to 85). Overall study findings and caveats: Normalized expansion of T-cell clones was also low for some nonresponders. What antigens the expanded peripheral T cells recognized was never established.

Trimming cost V 4 bases and J 2 bases, with 9 bases left between them. The germline V gene encodes CDR1 LNHDA and CDR2 SQIVND (reference sequence). The CDR3 is 14 amino acids. Some clones are missing from TCRdb's copy, which holds only in-frame ones; the method was immunoSEQ multiplex PCR. The sample shows fewer than 85,000 clones, 80% to 90% of them seen only once. To note about this clone: Its antigen is currently unknown.

The sequencing here drew on CD4+ or CD8+ T cells sorted from blood, taken in a trial of the OX40 agonist ivuxolimab. The receptor's source is an adult with an advanced solid tumor such as melanoma, head and neck, liver or kidney cancer. This sequence joins TRBV19 and TRBJ2-1; either TRBD1 or TRBD2 may fit D (5 bases each). Here the CDR3 DNA reads TGTGCCAGTAGTAAGGGACGTACCTACAATGAGCAGTTCTTC. Amino acid sequence: CASSKGRTYNEQFF.